This T cell receptor beta chain was observed in a study of T-cell reconstitution after alpha-beta-depleted transplantation in children. This CDR3 spans 14 amino acids. Germline CDR1 and CDR2: KGHSH and LQKENI. V trimming: 5 bases; J trimming: 5 bases; junction bases outside the gene matches: 6. General study points: Diversity of TCRbeta at day 60 was high in some patients, arising from surviving recipient T cells and thymic progenitors.

Regarding this clonotype: Its antigen is as yet unknown.

It was with unique molecular identifiers that the TCRbeta library was prepared. One entry per CDR3 protein results from TCRdb running MiXCR on the PCR reads. This sample yields 250,000 to 400,000 distinct CDR3 sequences, of which approximately 23% are seen a single time; approximately 11% belongs to the top ten. This sequence originates from a male patient between 5 and 17 years old who had a stem cell transplant for acute lymphoblastic leukemia, so the T cells may come from the graft donor. V and J are TRBV18 and TRBJ2-7; 10 positions match TRBD1. Sequencing was performed on PBMCs, mostly from graft donor cells, taken 180 days after TCRalphabeta/CD19-depleted stem cell transplant. The CDR3 DNA reads as TGTGCCAGCTCAAGCTCCGGGACAGGGGACGAGCAGTACTTC. This gives the protein CASSSSGTGDEQYF.